The T cell receptor (beta chain) described here comes from a study of spatial heterogeneity in lung cancer. This CDR3 region has 15 residues. CDR1 is KGHSH and CDR2 is LQKENI in the germline V gene. Time point specified: sample taken at primary tumor resection. The input material, whole RNA from tumor, nontumor lung or frozen PBMC, was sequenced unsorted. Samples came from roughly 72 TRACERx patients with untreated early-stage lung cancer. In this sample, this clonotype is medium-sized. A junction boundary mismatches the germline segment, possibly from a read error. Every molecule of TCR cDNA had its own unique molecular identifier. TCRdb itself ran the 5' RACE reads through MiXCR, one entry per CDR3 protein. Altogether roughly 8,000 distinct CDR3 sequences are present, 7% to 10% being singletons, with the ten largest covering approximately 30%.

The clonotype originates from a female donor with early-stage non-small cell lung cancer. The sequences come from PBMCs, collected at surgery. J is TRBJ2-1 and V is TRBV18, with 9 bases fitting TRBD1. The CDR3 nucleotides are TGTGCCAGCTCAGCACCGGGACAGGGCCACAATGAGCAGTTCTTC. Translation gives CASSAPGQGHNEQFF. The entire variable domain, with the rest obtained from reference TRBV18 and TRBJ2-1, is as follows: NAGVMQNPRHLVRRRGQEARLRCSPMKGHSHVYWYRQLPEEGLKFMVYLQKENIIDESGMPKERFSAEFPKEGPSILRIQQVVRGDSAAYFCASSAPGQGHNEQFFGPGTRLTVL.